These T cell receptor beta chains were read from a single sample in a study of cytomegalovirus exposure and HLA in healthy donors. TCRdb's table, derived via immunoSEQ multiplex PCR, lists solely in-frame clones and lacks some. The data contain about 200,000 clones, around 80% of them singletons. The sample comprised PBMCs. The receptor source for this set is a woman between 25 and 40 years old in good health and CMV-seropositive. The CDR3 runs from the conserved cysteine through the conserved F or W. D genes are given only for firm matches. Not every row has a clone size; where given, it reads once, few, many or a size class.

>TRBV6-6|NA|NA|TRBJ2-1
CASSYRDEQFF
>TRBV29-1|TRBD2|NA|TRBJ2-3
CSVELLAGRTDTQYF
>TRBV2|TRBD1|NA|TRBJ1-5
CASSARQGANQPQHF
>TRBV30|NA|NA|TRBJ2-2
CAWSVLQGLGGELFF
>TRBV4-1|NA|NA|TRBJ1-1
CASSQDAGISTEAFF
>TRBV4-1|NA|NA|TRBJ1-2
CASSQGVSGVNYGYTF
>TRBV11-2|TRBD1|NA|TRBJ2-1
CATGGTGVYNEQFF
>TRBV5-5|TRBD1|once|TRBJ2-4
CASSEGQLRRNIQYF
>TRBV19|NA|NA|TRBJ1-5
CASSPQYNQPQHF
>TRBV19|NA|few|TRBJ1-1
CASSRGGNTEAFF
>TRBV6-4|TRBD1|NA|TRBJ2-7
CASSALNGTGKSYEQYF
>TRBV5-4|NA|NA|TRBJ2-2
CASERGGNTGELFF
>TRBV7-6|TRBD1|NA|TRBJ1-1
CASSLDRRGYTGNTEAFF
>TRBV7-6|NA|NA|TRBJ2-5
CASSLATGGGAETQYF
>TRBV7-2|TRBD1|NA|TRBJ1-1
CASSRQGGLNTEAFF
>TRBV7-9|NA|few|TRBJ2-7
CASSFIADSSYEQYF
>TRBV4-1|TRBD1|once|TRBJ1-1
CASSQEPRTGVEAFF
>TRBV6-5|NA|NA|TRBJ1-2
CASTRSRDSGLDTF
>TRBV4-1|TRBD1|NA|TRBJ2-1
CASSQDAGTVHGEQFF
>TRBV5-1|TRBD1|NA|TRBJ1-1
CASSLARGHNTEAFF
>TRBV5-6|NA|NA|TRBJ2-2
CASSFQERTANTGELFF
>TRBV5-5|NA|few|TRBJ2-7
CASSLDFGGSYEQYF
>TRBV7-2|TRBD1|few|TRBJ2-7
CASSPRFRGHSSYEQYF
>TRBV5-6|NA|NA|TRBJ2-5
CASSAGAGAGETQYF
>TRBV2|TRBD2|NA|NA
CATPGTSSYEQYF
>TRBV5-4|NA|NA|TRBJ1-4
CASSLGGVRETNEKLFF
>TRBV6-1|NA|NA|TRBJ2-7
CASSFYRALWNEQYF
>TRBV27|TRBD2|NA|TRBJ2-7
CASSFRTSGRGYEQYF
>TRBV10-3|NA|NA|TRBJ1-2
CAISDPRGKDGYTF
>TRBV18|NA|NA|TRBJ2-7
CASSPETGQLYEQYF
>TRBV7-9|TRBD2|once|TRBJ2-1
CASGGEGQGNEQFF
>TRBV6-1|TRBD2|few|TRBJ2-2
CASSEGLAGSTGELFF
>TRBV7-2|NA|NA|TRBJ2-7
CASSSGRESSYEQYF
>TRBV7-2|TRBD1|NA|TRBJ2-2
CASSLPIQGPTGELFF
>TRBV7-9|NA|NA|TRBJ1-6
CASSFPSRNSPLHF
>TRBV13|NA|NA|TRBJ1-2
CASRFYRYQNYGYTF
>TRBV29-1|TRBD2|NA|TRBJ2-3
CSAQKGYGLAGTTDTQYF
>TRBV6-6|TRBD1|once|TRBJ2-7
CASSGRDRDLYEQYF
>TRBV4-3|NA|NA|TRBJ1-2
CASSQGRTNYGYTF
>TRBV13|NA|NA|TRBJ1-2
CASSREEGRDGYTF
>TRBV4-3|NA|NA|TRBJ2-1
CASSQDMEDYNEQFF
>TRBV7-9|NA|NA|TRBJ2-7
CSSSPYRSYEQYF
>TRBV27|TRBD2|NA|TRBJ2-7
CASSLSGLAGFYEQYF
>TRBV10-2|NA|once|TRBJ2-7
CASSERGFSYEQYF
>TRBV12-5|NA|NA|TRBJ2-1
CASGVGHRTYSYNEQFF
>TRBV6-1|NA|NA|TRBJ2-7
CASRPRPGYEQYF
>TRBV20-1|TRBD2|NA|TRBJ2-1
CSATSVQKRFF
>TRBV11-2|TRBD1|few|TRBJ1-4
CASSLSWLGQGREKLFF
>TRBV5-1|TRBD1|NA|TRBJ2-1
CASSEMTGVNEQFF
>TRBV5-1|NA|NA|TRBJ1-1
CASSRGLQGMYTEAFF
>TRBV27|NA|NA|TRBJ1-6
CASSLVGALSSPLHF